This is a list of T cell receptor beta chains from one sample in a study of cytomegalovirus exposure and HLA in healthy donors. Profiling relied on immunoSEQ multiplex PCR, and the TCRdb table lists in-frame clones only, not all of them. The repertoire holds some 100,000 clones, with approximately 91% as singletons. Specimen: PBMCs. These TCRs come from a woman between 18 and 29 years old in good health and CMV-seronegative. CDR3s include the opening cysteine and the closing phenylalanine or tryptophan. The order of the fields is V gene, clone size, D gene, J gene, CDR3 DNA, CDR3 protein. D genes are given only for firm matches. Part of the rows lack a size; the others show once, few, many or a class for expanded clones.

v_gene: TRBV25-1; abundance: NA; d_gene: NA; j_gene: TRBJ1-2; CDR3nt: TGTGCCAGCAGCCCAACAGGCGAAGCTAACTATGGCTACACCTTC; CDR3aa: CASSPTGEANYGYTF
v_gene: TRBV2; abundance: NA; d_gene: NA; j_gene: TRBJ1-1; CDR3nt: TGTGCCAGCAGTACTGGACTGGGTTCTATCACGAACACTGAAGCTTTCTTT; CDR3aa: CASSTGLGSITNTEAFF
v_gene: TRBV5-1; abundance: NA; d_gene: NA; j_gene: TRBJ1-4; CDR3nt: TGCGCCAGCAGCTTGGACCCCCGGGGGGAAAAACTGTTTTTT; CDR3aa: CASSLDPRGEKLFF
v_gene: TRBV30; abundance: NA; d_gene: TRBD2; j_gene: TRBJ2-3; CDR3nt: TGTGCCTGGACTCAGGGCCGACTAGCGTCGGCAGATACGCAGTATTTT; CDR3aa: CAWTQGRLASADTQYF
v_gene: TRBV28; abundance: NA; d_gene: NA; j_gene: TRBJ2-7; CDR3nt: TGTGCCAGCAGAGAGGGCCCCTACGAGCAGTACTTC; CDR3aa: CASREGPYEQYF
v_gene: TRBV4-3; abundance: NA; d_gene: NA; j_gene: TRBJ1-5; CDR3nt: TGCGCCAGCAGCCCGACGGAGCAGGGTCCCCAGCATTTT; CDR3aa: CASSPTEQGPQHF
v_gene: TRBV28; abundance: once; d_gene: TRBD1; j_gene: TRBJ1-2; CDR3nt: TGTGCCAGCAGCCTTCCGGACAGGCGGTATGGCTACACCTTC; CDR3aa: CASSLPDRRYGYTF
v_gene: TRBV28; abundance: NA; d_gene: NA; j_gene: TRBJ2-6; CDR3nt: TGTGCCAGCAGCCCTCCACAGGGAAGAGCCGCGGCCAACGTCCTGACTTTC; CDR3aa: CASSPPQGRAAANVLTF
v_gene: TRBV2; abundance: NA; d_gene: NA; j_gene: TRBJ1-2; CDR3nt: TGTGCCAGCAGGCTTCAGGGAGGGGGTGGCTACACCTTC; CDR3aa: CASRLQGGGGYTF
v_gene: TRBV20-1; abundance: NA; d_gene: NA; j_gene: TRBJ1-1; CDR3nt: TGCAGTGCTAGAGCTGACACTGAAGCTTTCTTT; CDR3aa: CSARADTEAFF
v_gene: TRBV30; abundance: NA; d_gene: NA; j_gene: TRBJ2-7; CDR3nt: TGTGCCTGGAGTGTACATTCAGGACTCCCCTTCTCCTACGAGCAGTACTTC; CDR3aa: CAWSVHSGLPFSYEQYF
v_gene: TRBV19; abundance: NA; d_gene: NA; j_gene: TRBJ2-1; CDR3nt: TGTGCCAGTAGTATGAGTCCCTCCTACAATGAGCAGTTCTTC; CDR3aa: CASSMSPSYNEQFF
v_gene: TRBV27; abundance: once; d_gene: NA; j_gene: TRBJ1-2; CDR3nt: TGTGCCAGCAGTTTATTATCAGTAGCGGGGTTTGGAACAGAGAGTGGCTACACCTTC; CDR3aa: CASSLLSVAGFGTESGYTF
v_gene: TRBV28; abundance: NA; d_gene: NA; j_gene: TRBJ2-7; CDR3nt: TGTGCCAGCAGAACTACAGGGATCGTCTACGAGCAGTACTTC; CDR3aa: CASRTTGIVYEQYF
v_gene: TRBV15; abundance: NA; d_gene: TRBD2; j_gene: TRBJ2-3; CDR3nt: TGTGCCACCAGCAGAAGGAAGGTTGCGGGGGGCACAGATACGCAGTATTTT; CDR3aa: CATSRRKVAGGTDTQYF
v_gene: TRBV5-6; abundance: NA; d_gene: NA; j_gene: TRBJ2-7; CDR3nt: TGTGCCAGCAGACCTAGCGAGGCGGGCTACGAGCAGTACTTC; CDR3aa: CASRPSEAGYEQYF
v_gene: TRBV28; abundance: once; d_gene: TRBD1; j_gene: TRBJ1-1; CDR3nt: TGTGCCAGCAGTTCCCCCAGGGGGCGGACTGAAGCTTTCTTT; CDR3aa: CASSSPRGRTEAFF
v_gene: TRBV9; abundance: NA; d_gene: TRBD1; j_gene: TRBJ1-3; CDR3nt: TGTGCCAGCAGCCCCTGGGACAGGGGTTCTGGAAACACCATATATTTT; CDR3aa: CASSPWDRGSGNTIYF
v_gene: TRBV7-2; abundance: once; d_gene: NA; j_gene: TRBJ2-7; CDR3nt: TGTGCCAGCAGCCCGAAGGGTGGGGGACTCTCCTACGAGCAGTACTTC; CDR3aa: CASSPKGGGLSYEQYF
v_gene: TRBV15; abundance: NA; d_gene: NA; j_gene: TRBJ2-7; CDR3nt: TGTGCCACCAGCAGAGAGGGGGGACCCTACGAGCAGTACTTC; CDR3aa: CATSREGGPYEQYF
v_gene: TRBV28; abundance: NA; d_gene: TRBD1; j_gene: TRBJ1-5; CDR3nt: TGTGCCAGCAGGGGACAGGGGTCGAGTCAAAACGGTAGGCCCCAGCATTTT; CDR3aa: CASRGQGSSQNGRPQHF
v_gene: TRBV6-5; abundance: NA; d_gene: TRBD1; j_gene: TRBJ2-2; CDR3nt: TGTGCCAGCAGCGCGGACAGGGGGAACACCGGGGAGCTGTTTTTT; CDR3aa: CASSADRGNTGELFF
v_gene: TRBV5-6; abundance: NA; d_gene: NA; j_gene: TRBJ2-7; CDR3nt: TGTGCCAGCAGCCTGCCTAGTTTTACCTACGAGCAGTACTTC; CDR3aa: CASSLPSFTYEQYF
v_gene: TRBV6-1; abundance: NA; d_gene: NA; j_gene: TRBJ1-4; CDR3nt: TGTGCCAGCAGTGAAGGTTTTGAGGAAAAACTGTTTTTT; CDR3aa: CASSEGFEEKLFF
v_gene: TRBV18; abundance: NA; d_gene: TRBD2; j_gene: TRBJ2-7; CDR3nt: TGTGCCAGCTCACCCCAACCGGGACTAGCGATCTACGAGCAGTACTTC; CDR3aa: CASSPQPGLAIYEQYF
v_gene: TRBV20-1; abundance: NA; d_gene: NA; j_gene: TRBJ1-4; CDR3nt: TGCAGTGCTCGCCGGGACAACGGACTGTTTTTT; CDR3aa: CSARRDNGLFF
v_gene: TRBV23-1; abundance: NA; d_gene: TRBD1; j_gene: TRBJ2-2; CDR3nt: TGCGCCAGCAGTCAAAGATCGGGCCGACAGGGGGCGTGGGACACCGGGGAGCTGTTTTTT; CDR3aa: CASSQRSGRQGAWDTGELFF
v_gene: TRBV7-6; abundance: NA; d_gene: NA; j_gene: TRBJ2-3; CDR3nt: TGTGCCAGCAGCTTAGATAGCGATACGCAGTATTTT; CDR3aa: CASSLDSDTQYF
v_gene: TRBV7-8; abundance: once; d_gene: NA; j_gene: TRBJ2-3; CDR3nt: TGTGCCAGCAGCTTAGGATTCGGAGAGACAGATACGCAGTATTTT; CDR3aa: CASSLGFGETDTQYF
v_gene: TRBV29-1; abundance: NA; d_gene: TRBD2; j_gene: TRBJ2-1; CDR3nt: TGCAGCGTTGTAACCGGGACTAGCGGGGTCTCCTACAATGAGCAGTTCTTC; CDR3aa: CSVVTGTSGVSYNEQFF
v_gene: TRBV28; abundance: NA; d_gene: TRBD1; j_gene: TRBJ2-7; CDR3nt: TGTGCCAGCAGTTCGGGACAGGGCTACGAGCAGTACTTC; CDR3aa: CASSSGQGYEQYF
v_gene: TRBV28; abundance: NA; d_gene: NA; j_gene: TRBJ2-5; CDR3nt: TGTGCCAGCAGTTTCTATAGCCGAGAGGAGACCCAGTACTTC; CDR3aa: CASSFYSREETQYF
v_gene: TRBV6-5; abundance: NA; d_gene: TRBD2; j_gene: TRBJ2-5; CDR3nt: TGTGCCAGCACCCCTGCGGGAGCACAAGAGACCCAGTACTTC; CDR3aa: CASTPAGAQETQYF
v_gene: TRBV4-2; abundance: NA; d_gene: TRBD2; j_gene: TRBJ2-7; CDR3nt: TGTGCCAGCAGCCAAGCGGGGGGGACCTACGAGCAGTACTTC; CDR3aa: CASSQAGGTYEQYF
v_gene: TRBV30; abundance: NA; d_gene: TRBD2; j_gene: TRBJ2-3; CDR3nt: TGTGCCTGGAGCGAACTAGCGCGAAGCACAGATACGCAGTATTTT; CDR3aa: CAWSELARSTDTQYF
v_gene: TRBV18; abundance: NA; d_gene: NA; j_gene: TRBJ2-4; CDR3nt: TGTGCCAGCTCCTCCGGGGCCAAAAACATTCAGTACTTC; CDR3aa: CASSSGAKNIQYF
v_gene: TRBV5-4; abundance: NA; d_gene: TRBD2; j_gene: TRBJ2-7; CDR3nt: TGTGCCAGCAGCTATAGCGGGAGCTCCTACGAGCAGTACTTC; CDR3aa: CASSYSGSSYEQYF
v_gene: TRBV4-3; abundance: NA; d_gene: NA; j_gene: TRBJ2-1; CDR3nt: TGCGCCAGCAGCCAAAGGGGAACGGTAAATGAGCAGTTCTTC; CDR3aa: CASSQRGTVNEQFF
v_gene: TRBV5-6; abundance: NA; d_gene: TRBD2; j_gene: TRBJ2-2; CDR3nt: TGTGCCAGCAGAGCGGGGACCGGGGAGCTGTTTTTT; CDR3aa: CASRAGTGELFF
v_gene: TRBV20-1; abundance: NA; d_gene: TRBD1; j_gene: TRBJ1-1; CDR3nt: TGCAGAGCCGCCCGGGACAGGGCGGCTTTCTTT; CDR3aa: CRAARDRAAFF
v_gene: TRBV5-1; abundance: NA; d_gene: TRBD1; j_gene: TRBJ2-5; CDR3nt: TGCGCCAGCAGCTTGGACAGGGGAGCAGAGACCCAGTACTTC; CDR3aa: CASSLDRGAETQYF
v_gene: TRBV2; abundance: NA; d_gene: NA; j_gene: TRBJ1-4; CDR3nt: TGTGCCAGCAGTGCTCTGACTGACCTGCCTGAAAAACTGTTTTTT; CDR3aa: CASSALTDLPEKLFF
v_gene: TRBV9; abundance: NA; d_gene: TRBD1; j_gene: TRBJ2-7; CDR3nt: TGTGCCAGCTCTGGGGACAGGGGGATCTACGAGCAGTACTTC; CDR3aa: CASSGDRGIYEQYF
v_gene: TRBV14; abundance: NA; d_gene: TRBD1; j_gene: TRBJ1-2; CDR3nt: TGTGCCAGCAGCCAACACATAGCAGGGGGAGTCTACACCTTC; CDR3aa: CASSQHIAGGVYTF
v_gene: TRBV4-2; abundance: NA; d_gene: TRBD2; j_gene: TRBJ2-1; CDR3nt: TGTGCCAGCAGCCCTCGGACTAGCGGGAGGGCCCTGGAGGTTGAGCAGTTCTTC; CDR3aa: CASSPRTSGRALEVEQFF
v_gene: TRBV6-6; abundance: once; d_gene: NA; j_gene: TRBJ2-7; CDR3nt: TGTGCCAGCAGTTATCTAGGGGAAGACGAGCAGTACTTC; CDR3aa: CASSYLGEDEQYF
v_gene: TRBV6-5; abundance: NA; d_gene: NA; j_gene: TRBJ2-1; CDR3nt: TGTGCCAGCAGGTCGCAGGGTCCCGGGGGGCAGTTCTTC; CDR3aa: CASRSQGPGGQFF
v_gene: TRBV6-6; abundance: NA; d_gene: NA; j_gene: TRBJ2-5; CDR3nt: TGTGCCAGCAGTTACTCGCGAGGGGAGACCCAGTACTTC; CDR3aa: CASSYSRGETQYF
v_gene: TRBV27; abundance: NA; d_gene: NA; j_gene: TRBJ1-1; CDR3nt: TGTGCCAGCAGTTTGAGTCCCAGGGGAGCTGAAGCTTTCTTT; CDR3aa: CASSLSPRGAEAFF
v_gene: TRBV7-2; abundance: NA; d_gene: NA; j_gene: TRBJ2-7; CDR3nt: TGTGCCAGCAGCTTTGTTACGGGGGGCCCCGAGGGGGAGCAGTACTTC; CDR3aa: CASSFVTGGPEGEQYF
v_gene: TRBV7-9; abundance: NA; d_gene: NA; j_gene: TRBJ1-2; CDR3nt: TGTGCCAGCAGCTTAGCCATGGCAGCTTGGAGTAACTATGGCTACACCTTC; CDR3aa: CASSLAMAAWSNYGYTF
v_gene: TRBV9; abundance: few; d_gene: TRBD1; j_gene: TRBJ1-6; CDR3nt: TGTGCCAGCAGCTATACAGGGGGTTACGGATCACCCCTCCACTTT; CDR3aa: CASSYTGGYGSPLHF
v_gene: TRBV7-2; abundance: NA; d_gene: TRBD2; j_gene: TRBJ2-7; CDR3nt: TGTGCCAGCAGCTTAATAGGGGCGGGAGCGAGCTACGAGCAGTACTTC; CDR3aa: CASSLIGAGASYEQYF
v_gene: TRBV10-3; abundance: NA; d_gene: NA; j_gene: TRBJ2-3; CDR3nt: TGTGCCATCAGTGGGCTAGCGATGGGAGATACGCAGTATTTT; CDR3aa: CAISGLAMGDTQYF
v_gene: TRBV7-2; abundance: NA; d_gene: NA; j_gene: TRBJ2-2; CDR3nt: TGTGCCAGCAGCTTATCCGCGGTATCGAACACCGGGGAGCTGTTTTTT; CDR3aa: CASSLSAVSNTGELFF